This entry features one T cell receptor (beta chain) sequence. The data were taken from a study of cytomegalovirus exposure and HLA in healthy donors. Germline CDR1 LGHNT, CDR2 FRNRAP. After removal of 1 base from V and 12 bases from J, the junction contained 9 bases not matched to a gene. The CDR3 runs to 14 residues. A multiplex PCR was run with 60 Vbeta primers and 13 Jbeta primers. The data were produced by immunoSEQ multiplex PCR, yet TCRdb's version contains in-frame clones alone and is incomplete. The profile shows 130,000 or so clones, 74% of them singletons. The V and J genes are TRBV12-5 and TRBJ2-1, with TRBD1 matching over 7 bases. Sequencing was done on a sample of PBMCs. The receptor was isolated from a man aged 35 to 55 in good health and CMV-seropositive. The CDR3 here is CASGLGGTAKGQFF. CDR3 DNA sequence: TGTGCTAGTGGTTTGGGTGGGACAGCGAAAGGGCAGTTCTTC.